These 31 T cell receptor beta chains originate from one sample sequenced in a study of cytomegalovirus exposure and HLA in healthy donors (dated by TCRdb to the late 2010s). Library prep was done by the immunoSEQ multiplex PCR assay. A mixture of 60 forward primers for TCR Vbeta segments and 13 reverse primers for TCR Jbeta segments was used in the multiplex PCR. As stored in TCRdb, this immuneACCESS dataset retains in-frame rearrangements with V and J assigned. A fraction of the clones does not appear; measured against another copy, unresolved V genes explain less than half of the discrepancy, and the remainder lacks a known reason. This sample's listing comprises 180,000 or so clones. Together, the top ten hold approximately 0.82% of the sample. Sequencing used PBMCs. The receptors stem from a woman in her late teens or twenties in good health and CMV-seropositive.

The chain couples TRBV7-2 to TRBJ2-7; D possibly corresponds to TRBD2 (5 bases). V shed 1 base and J shed 1 base, with 8 bases lying between them. The CDR3 is 14 residues long. Germline loops: CDR1 SGHTA, CDR2 FQGNSA. The CDR3 protein is CASSLVALSYEQYF. CDR3 bases: TGTGCCAGCAGCTTAGTAGCGCTATCCTACGAGCAGTACTTC.

The chain couples TRBV7-2 to TRBJ1-2; 7 nucleotides match TRBD1. CDR1 SGHTA and CDR2 FQGNSA come from the germline V gene. The CDR3 has 15 residues. J lost 5 bases, V lost 5 bases, and 11 bases had no gene match. As DNA, the CDR3 is TGTGCCAGCAGCAACCGGGACAGCGTAGTATATGGCTACACCTTC. As protein: CASSNRDSVVYGYTF. Drawing the rest from reference TRBV7-2 and TRBJ1-2, the complete variable domain is GAGVSQSPSNKVTEKGKDVELRCDPISGHTALYWYRQSLGQGLEFLIYFQGNSAPDKSGLPSDRFSAERTGGSVSTLTIQRTQQEDSAVYLCASSNRDSVVYGYTFGSGTRLTVV.

The chain couples TRBV4-2 to TRBJ2-3; 10 bases agree with TRBD2. With 0 bases clipped from V and 1 base from J, the junction kept 1 base outside the gene matches. Germline V lookup: CDR1 LGHNA, CDR2 YNFKEQ. The CDR3 is made up of 16 amino acids. The CDR3 sequence is CASSQDLAGGTDTQYF. The DNA of the CDR3 is TGTGCCAGCAGCCAAGATCTAGCGGGGGGCACAGATACGCAGTATTTT.

V usage is TRBV7-6 and J usage is TRBJ1-2; D is perhaps TRBD1 (5 bases). The CDR3 contains 12 residues. V was cut by 3 bases and J by 8 bases, with 10 bases left in between. Germline V CDR1 and CDR2: SGHVS, FNYEAQ. The CDR3 nucleotides are TGTGCCAGCAGCTTCACTCAGGGAGGCTACACCTTC. It specifies CASSFTQGGYTF.

The chain joins TRBV5-1 to TRBJ1-2; maybe TRBD1 (6 bases). CDR1 is SGHRS, CDR2 YFSETQ, per germline. The CDR3 consists of 15 residues. V lost 2 bases to trimming and J lost 1 base, with 12 bases between them. DNA of the CDR3: TGCGCCAGCAGCTTAGAGGGACACGTTAACTATGGCTACACCTTC. Translated: CASSLEGHVNYGYTF.

The V call is TRBV5-6, the J call TRBJ2-5; D is possibly TRBD1 (5 bases). The CDR3 length is 14 residues. Trimming took off 2 bases at V and 1 base at J, with 9 bases between the two ends. Germline CDR1 SGHDT, CDR2 YYEEEE. DNA for the CDR3: TGTGCCAGCAGCTTCGACAGTTCCCAAGAGACCCAGTACTTC. It specifies CASSFDSSQETQYF.

The chain carries TRBV7-9 and TRBJ1-2, with D tentatively TRBD1 (6 bases). The CDR3 totals 13 residues. Germline V CDR1 and CDR2: SEHNR, FQNEAQ (reference sequence). Trimming pared 1 base from V and 8 bases from J, leaving 11 bases between. The CDR3 DNA is TGTGCCAGCAGCTTAGAGGGGGTACGGGGCTACACCTTC. It encodes CASSLEGVRGYTF.

V is TRBV27 and J is TRBJ1-4, with TRBD1 matching over 7 bases. V trimming: 8 bases; J trimming: 4 bases; junction bases outside the gene matches: 13. CDR1 and CDR2 (germline): MNHEY, SMNVEV (reference sequence). CDR3 size: 16 residues. CDR3 coding DNA: TGTGCCAGCGCTGGGCCCACAGGGGCGAATAATGAAAAACTGTTTTTT. This translates into CASAGPTGANNEKLFF.

The chain uses TRBV28 and TRBJ1-4; a possible D gene is TRBD1 (6 bases). There are 14 residues in the CDR3. Trimming removed 3 bases from V and 7 bases from J, with 12 bases in between. The germline V gene encodes CDR1 MDHEN and CDR2 SYDVKM. The DNA of the CDR3 is TGTGCCAGCAGTTTTCCCGAACAGGGTGAAAAACTGTTTTTT. Translating gives CASSFPEQGEKLFF.

DNA for the CDR3: TGTGCCAGCAGTGGCGGACAGCTTTCGTACATAACGCATCAGCCCCAGCATTTT. This encodes CASSGGQLSYITHQPQHF. The chain employs TRBV6-1 and TRBJ1-5; perhaps TRBD1 as D (6 bases). V lost 4 bases, J lost 5 bases, and 24 bases lay in between. This CDR3 is built from 18 residues. The germline gives CDR1 MNHNS, CDR2 SASEGT.

The gene calls are TRBV7-9 and TRBJ2-5, with D uncertain. CDR3 length: 14 residues. CDR1 is SEHNR, CDR2 FQNEAQ, per germline (reference sequence). V dropped 8 bases and J dropped 2 bases, with 15 bases sitting between them. Here the CDR3 reads CASGEKVAQETQYF. CDR3 coding DNA: TGTGCCAGCGGAGAGAAAGTGGCGCAAGAGACCCAGTACTTC.

The chain joins TRBV11-2 to TRBJ2-5; possibly TRBD1 for D (6 bases). The CDR3 loop spans 13 amino acids. V was shortened by 5 bases and J by 5 bases, with 12 bases between the two germline ends. CDR1 SGHAT and CDR2 FQNNGV come from the germline V gene. In DNA, the CDR3 is TGTGCCAGCAGCCAAGGGGGAATGGAGACCCAGTACTTC. It yields the protein CASSQGGMETQYF.

The V and J genes are TRBV18 and TRBJ2-7; 12 nucleotides match TRBD2. The V and J ends lost 3 bases and 2 bases, in that order; junction bases with no gene match: 14. The CDR3 covers 19 residues. Looked up from germline, CDR1 is KGHSH and CDR2 is LQKENI. As DNA, the CDR3 is TGTGCCAGCTCACCGCCATCTTCGGGACTAGCGGGCCGAACCTACGAGCAGTACTTC. This gives the protein CASSPPSSGLAGRTYEQYF. The variable domain in full, with the rest retrieved from reference TRBV18 and TRBJ2-7, is NAGVMQNPRHLVRRRGQEARLRCSPMKGHSHVYWYRQLPEEGLKFMVYLQKENIIDESGMPKERFSAEFPKEGPSILRIQQVVRGDSAAYFCASSPPSSGLAGRTYEQYFGPGTRLTVT.

The chain combines TRBV18 with TRBJ2-1; 7 bases map to TRBD1. Germline CDR1 and CDR2: KGHSH and LQKENI. This CDR3 has 15 residues. The V and J ends lost 3 bases and 5 bases, in that order; junction bases with no gene match: 7. Here the CDR3 DNA reads TGTGCCAGCTCACCTCCCGGGACAGCCAACAATGAGCAGTTCTTC. Its protein is CASSPPGTANNEQFF. The variable domain in full, with the rest retrieved from reference TRBV18 and TRBJ2-1, is NAGVMQNPRHLVRRRGQEARLRCSPMKGHSHVYWYRQLPEEGLKFMVYLQKENIIDESGMPKERFSAEFPKEGPSILRIQQVVRGDSAAYFCASSPPGTANNEQFFGPGTRLTVL.

This chain connects TRBV7-9 to TRBJ2-1, with D hard to call. Germline loops: CDR1 SEHNR, CDR2 FQNEAQ (reference sequence). Between the trimmed V and J ends, which lost 3 bases and 4 bases, there was a span of 16 bases. The CDR3 runs 16 residues. CDR3 amino acids: CASSFGDSLRYNEQFF. CDR3 DNA sequence: TGTGCCAGCAGCTTCGGTGATAGCTTACGATACAATGAGCAGTTCTTC.

The chain carries TRBV13 and TRBJ1-3; no clear D gene. The length of the CDR3 is 15 residues. Germline V gene data show CDR1 as PRHDT and CDR2 as FYEKMQ (reference sequence). V lost 5 bases to trimming and J lost 0 bases, with 11 bases between them. The CDR3 region is CASSLGSYSGNTIYF. CDR3 sequence (DNA): TGTGCCAGCAGCCTCGGGTCCTACTCTGGAAACACCATATATTTT.

This chain joins TRBV4-3 and TRBJ1-1; D not resolved. The CDR3 is made up of 16 amino acids. The germline gives CDR1 LGHNA, CDR2 YSLEER. Between the trimmed V and J ends, which lost 0 bases and 4 bases, there was a span of 15 bases. The CDR3 region is CASSQDPVDSGTEAFF. The DNA of the CDR3 is TGCGCCAGCAGCCAAGATCCGGTCGATAGTGGCACTGAAGCTTTCTTT.

V and J are TRBV4-2 and TRBJ2-1, with D perhaps matching TRBD2 (6 bases). Germline values: CDR1 LGHNA, CDR2 YNFKEQ. V lost 0 bases, J lost 7 bases, and 7 bases lay in between. The CDR3 covers 13 residues. This chain's CDR3 is CASSQDLANEQFF. The CDR3 DNA follows: TGTGCCAGCAGCCAAGACCTAGCGAATGAGCAGTTCTTC.

This rearrangement joins TRBV5-4 to TRBJ2-3, with 9 bases lining up with TRBD1. The ends lost 4 bases at V and 6 bases at J; junction bases unmatched: 9. The V gene's germline CDR1 is SGHNT and CDR2 YYREEE (reference sequence). This CDR3 contains 15 residues. The CDR3 DNA reads TGTGCCAGCAGCAAACCGGGGACAGGGTCCGATACGCAGTATTTT. Its translation: CASSKPGTGSDTQYF.

CDR3 DNA: TGTGCCAGCAGGGGGATGGGGAGCGGAAAGTACGAGCAGTACTTC. Translating it yields CASRGMGSGKYEQYF. The rearrangement uses TRBV6-5 and TRBJ2-7; D might be TRBD2 (5 bases). Trimming took off 6 bases at V and 4 bases at J, with 19 bases between the two ends. In germline, CDR1 is MNHEY, CDR2 SVGAGI. CDR3 size: 15 residues.

This chain links TRBV27 with TRBJ1-6, with a possible D match to TRBD1 (5 bases). V lost 5 bases and J lost 7, with 12 bases in between. The CDR3 extends over 14 amino acids. Germline CDR1 is MNHEY and CDR2 is SMNVEV (reference sequence). The CDR3: CASSPWAGNSPLHF. The CDR3 bases are TGTGCCAGCAGTCCCTGGGCAGGGAATTCACCCCTCCACTTT.

The chain uses TRBV30 and TRBJ2-5; TRBD1 matches at 7 bases. Near its end, the DNA agrees better with TRBJ2-7, so the J call may be wrong. Germline V gene lookup returns CDR1 GTSNPN and CDR2 SVGIG (reference sequence). The CDR3 covers 13 residues. The CDR3 loop is CAWKGAGGREQYF. The CDR3 DNA sequence: TGTGCCTGGAAGGGAGCAGGGGGACGCGAGCAGTACTTC.

This sequence joins TRBV27 and TRBJ2-3; unclear D gene. Trimming left V 2 bases short and J 2 bases short, with 20 bases between. The germline V gene has CDR1 MNHEY and CDR2 SMNVEV (reference sequence). CDR3 length: 18 residues. The CDR3 spells CASSLTAPVFGVTDTQYF. The CDR3 DNA sequence: TGTGCCAGCAGTTTAACCGCCCCAGTCTTTGGTGTCACAGATACGCAGTATTTT.

The V and J genes are TRBV27 and TRBJ2-7, with 8 bases lining up with TRBD1. CDR1 and CDR2 from the germline V gene are MNHEY and SMNVEV (reference sequence). This CDR3 comprises 13 residues. V shed 5 bases, J shed 6 bases, and the junction held 6 bases outside the gene matches. CDR3 sequence: CASSGQGFSEQYF. CDR3 coding DNA: TGTGCCAGCAGTGGACAGGGTTTCAGCGAGCAGTACTTC.

The gene calls are TRBV30 and TRBJ2-7, with 7 bases identical to TRBD1. After removal of 0 bases from V and 5 bases from J, the junction contained 7 bases not matched to a gene. The germline V gene has CDR1 GTSNPN and CDR2 SVGIG (reference sequence). The CDR3 runs 14 residues. CDR3 in amino acids: CAWSVLQGVNEQYF. As DNA, the CDR3 is TGTGCCTGGAGTGTACTCCAGGGGGTGAACGAGCAGTACTTC.

The V gene is TRBV5-1, the J gene TRBJ2-7, with TRBD2 matching over 7 bases. V lost 0 bases to trimming and J lost 3 bases; unmatched junction nucleotides: 3. Per the germline V gene, CDR1 is SGHRS and CDR2 is YFSETQ. The CDR3 has 14 residues. CDR3 protein: CASSLGGSNYEQYF. DNA for the CDR3: TGCGCCAGCAGCTTGGGCGGGAGCAACTACGAGCAGTACTTC.

The chain has TRBV2 and TRBJ1-5; D perhaps matches TRBD1 (6 bases). The germline V gene encodes CDR1 SNHLY and CDR2 FYNNEI. Deletions cut 8 bases from V and 4 bases from J, with 18 bases between. The CDR3 sequence is 15 residues long. In DNA, the CDR3 is TGTGCCAGCCAACAGGGACCTCCGGGGAATCAGCCCCAGCATTTT. This sequence encodes CASQQGPPGNQPQHF.

The chain recombines TRBV6-1 with TRBJ2-3; 10 bases fit TRBD1. The CDR3 contains 13 residues. Germline V gene sequence: CDR1 MNHNS, CDR2 SASEGT. Losses at the gene ends were 9 bases for V and 6 bases for J; bases not matched to a gene: 6. DNA of the CDR3: TGTGCCAGTGGGGACAGGGGAAGGGATACGCAGTATTTT. Amino acids: CASGDRGRDTQYF.

The chain uses TRBV6-6 and TRBJ2-7; 7 nucleotides line up with TRBD1. The junction had 8 bases not matched to a gene; V was cut back by 6 bases and J by 6 bases. In germline, CDR1 is MNHNY, CDR2 SVGAGI (reference sequence). The CDR3 contains 13 residues. This CDR3 reads CASSDRVQGEQYF. The CDR3 DNA sequence: TGTGCCAGCAGCGACAGGGTACAGGGCGAGCAGTACTTC.

The rearrangement joins TRBV11-2 to TRBJ2-7, with a possible D match to TRBD1 (6 bases). The CDR3 covers 14 residues. In germline, CDR1 is SGHAT, CDR2 FQNNGV. The ends were cut back, 5 bases at V and 0 bases at J, with 11 bases in the middle. The CDR3, as DNA: TGTGCCAGCAGCCACGGACAGTTCTCCTACGAGCAGTACTTC. Its protein is CASSHGQFSYEQYF.

This chain links TRBV2 with TRBJ1-5, with D unclear. V dropped 5 bases and J dropped 10 bases, with 18 bases sitting between them. The length of the CDR3 is 14 residues. CDR1 is SNHLY, CDR2 FYNNEI, per germline. The DNA for the CDR3 is TGTGCCAGCAGTACGGACGGGCCGGGGAATCCCCAGCATTTT. Residues: CASSTDGPGNPQHF. The full variable domain, with the rest looked up from reference TRBV2 and TRBJ1-5, is EPEVTQTPSHQVTQMGQEVILRCVPISNHLYFYWYRQILGQKVEFLVSFYNNEISEKSEIFDDQFSVERPDGSNFTLKIRSTKLEDSAMYFCASSTDGPGNPQHFGDGTRLSIL.